What follows are 31 T cell receptor beta chains derived from one specimen sequenced in a study of blood T cell repertoires in COVID-19. TCRdb's copy holds only in-frame clones and misses some; the assay was immunoSEQ multiplex PCR. The table lists a few hundred thousand clones, approximately 90% of them singletons. The material sequenced was peripheral blood. Source of these receptors: a woman in her 30s with COVID-19, enrolled during active disease.

This clone was found once. This chain connects TRBV19 to TRBJ1-1, with D perhaps matching TRBD1 (6 bases). This CDR3 has 13 residues. Trimming stripped 4 bases from V and 8 bases from J, with 14 bases between. Germline-derived CDR1 and CDR2 are LNHDA and SQIVND (reference sequence). The CDR3 DNA follows: TGTGCCAGTAGTACCCAATACGGGACAGAAGCTTTCTTT. It yields the protein CASSTQYGTEAFF. The whole variable domain, remainder taken from reference TRBV19 and TRBJ1-1, is DGGITQSPKYLFRKEGQNVTLSCEQNLNHDAMYWYRQDPGQGLRLIYYSQIVNDFQKGDIAEGYSVSREKKESFPLTVTSAQKNPTAFYLCASSTQYGTEAFFGQGTRLTVV.

V usage is TRBV7-2 and J usage is TRBJ1-2; weak D call: TRBD1 (6 bases). The CDR3 extends over 13 amino acids. Germline CDR1 SGHTA, CDR2 FQGNSA. The ends were cut back, 8 bases at V and 5 bases at J, with 15 bases in the middle. The CDR3 loop reads CASSGQRLYGYTF. CDR3 in DNA: TGTGCCAGCTCAGGACAGAGATTATATGGCTACACCTTC.

This rearrangement joins TRBV19 to TRBJ1-2; unclear D gene. Looked up from germline, CDR1 is LNHDA and CDR2 is SQIVND (reference sequence). Trimming pared 7 bases from V and 3 bases from J, leaving 12 bases between. The CDR3 has 13 residues. The CDR3 region is CASTLDTDYGYTF. In DNA, the CDR3 is TGTGCCAGTACCCTCGACACGGACTATGGCTACACCTTC.

The chain carries TRBV12-5 and TRBJ1-6; D possibly corresponds to TRBD1 (6 bases). V dropped 6 bases and J dropped 2 bases, with 17 bases sitting between them. Per germline, CDR1 LGHNT and CDR2 FRNRAP. This CDR3 is 17 amino acids long. The CDR3 protein is CASGSHPGVTYNSPLHF. The CDR3, as DNA: TGTGCTAGTGGCTCCCACCCAGGGGTTACCTATAATTCACCCCTCCACTTT.

The chain links TRBV15 to TRBJ2-5, with 7 nucleotides matching TRBD1. CDR3 length: 14 amino acids. V shed 4 bases, J shed 5 bases, and the junction held 7 bases outside the gene matches. The germline gives CDR1 LNHNV, CDR2 YYDKDF (reference sequence). The CDR3, as DNA: TGTGCCACCAGCACCTACAGGGGACCGGAGACCCAGTACTTC. Amino acids: CATSTYRGPETQYF.

V and J are TRBV30 and TRBJ1-2; 9 nucleotides line up with TRBD1. This CDR3 has 14 amino acids. V was pared by 3 bases and J by 5 bases, with 7 bases of the junction left unmatched. Germline values: CDR1 GTSNPN, CDR2 SVGIG (reference sequence). This CDR3 reads CAWRGGTGRYGYTF. Written as DNA, the CDR3 is TGTGCCTGGAGAGGCGGGACAGGGCGTTATGGCTACACCTTC.

The chain recombines TRBV19 with TRBJ1-4; D is perhaps TRBD1 (5 bases). The V and J ends lost 9 bases and 4 bases respectively, with 15 bases between them. Per germline, CDR1 LNHDA and CDR2 SQIVND (reference sequence). The CDR3 runs 14 residues. CDR3 residues: CASRAGRGNEKLFF. The CDR3 DNA reads as TGTGCCAGCAGGGCCGGGCGTGGTAATGAAAAACTGTTTTTT.

This chain joins TRBV5-5 and TRBJ2-7, with D tentatively TRBD2 (5 bases). CDR1 is SGHKS, CDR2 YYEKEE, per germline (reference sequence). The germline V and J ends were trimmed by 0 bases and 7 bases, with 17 bases remaining between them. This CDR3 is 15 amino acids long. The DNA of the CDR3 is TGTGCCAGCAGCTTGGCCGGGAAAGCCACGTGGGAGCAGTACTTC. Translated: CASSLAGKATWEQYF. Variable domain in full (rest from reference TRBV5-5 and TRBJ2-7): DAGVTQSPTHLIKTRGQQVTLRCSPISGHKSVSWYQQVLGQGPQFIFQYYEKEERGRGNFPDRFSARQFPNYSSELNVNALLLGDSALYLCASSLAGKATWEQYFGPGTRLTVT.

The V gene is TRBV6-6, the J gene TRBJ1-4; possibly TRBD1 for D (5 bases). The CDR3 totals 14 residues. From germline, CDR1 is MNHNY and CDR2 SVGAGI (reference sequence). Trimming stripped 6 bases from V and 7 bases from J, with 15 bases between. The CDR3 nucleotides read TGTGCCAGCAGAGCGGCAGGGACTGGTGAAAAACTGTTTTTT. Its translation: CASRAAGTGEKLFF.

The rearrangement links TRBV28 to TRBJ1-6; TRBD1 aligns across 8 bases. Losses at the gene ends were 7 bases for V and 10 bases for J; bases not matched to a gene: 6. In germline, CDR1 is MDHEN, CDR2 SYDVKM. CDR3 length equals 13 residues. CDR3 sequence: CASTLTGESPLHF. CDR3 nucleotides: TGTGCCAGCACATTGACAGGGGAATCACCCCTCCACTTT.

As concerns this clone: The same CDR3 is also encoded by other DNA sequences in this sample. The rearrangement joins TRBV6-5 to TRBJ1-3; D not certain. This CDR3 contains 13 residues. V lost 4 bases and J 4 bases, leaving 8 bases between the germline ends. Per germline, CDR1 MNHEY and CDR2 SVGAGI. CDR3 loop: CASSWARGNTIYF. CDR3 nucleotides: TGTGCCAGCAGTTGGGCAAGGGGAAACACCATATATTTT.

The chain couples TRBV7-6 to TRBJ2-7; tentative D call: TRBD1 (5 bases). Trimming shortened V by 5 bases and J by 3 bases, and 17 bases separated the two germline ends. CDR3 length: 15 amino acids. Per germline, CDR1 SGHVS and CDR2 FNYEAQ. DNA for the CDR3: TGTGCCAGCAGCCGTCCGTGTGGGGCCTACTACGAGCAGTACTTC. This codes for CASSRPCGAYYEQYF.

This clone was seen a handful of times. The gene calls are TRBV2 and TRBJ2-3; tentatively, D is TRBD1 (6 bases). V shed 10 bases and J shed 8 bases, with 25 bases lying between them. The length of the CDR3 is 15 residues. Germline CDR1 is SNHLY and CDR2 is FYNNEI. CDR3 sequence reads: CATAPDSGLEGTQYF. CDR3 DNA: TGTGCCACCGCTCCGGACAGCGGCTTAGAGGGTACGCAGTATTTT.

The chain joins TRBV4-1 to TRBJ2-1; a possible D gene is TRBD2 (5 bases). Germline assignment: CDR1 MGHRA and CDR2 YSYEKL. The CDR3 totals 15 residues. The V gene lost 1 base and the J gene lost 5 bases, with 12 bases spanning the gap. The CDR3 nucleotides read TGCGCCAGCAGCCAAGTCGGGATGCTAAACAATGAGCAGTTCTTC. This codes for CASSQVGMLNNEQFF.

The chain combines TRBV18 with TRBJ1-2; D gene uncertain. Germline V gene sequence: CDR1 KGHSH, CDR2 LQKENI. Trimming removed 6 bases at V and 5 bases at J, with 13 bases between. The CDR3 contains 13 residues. DNA of the CDR3: TGTGCCAGCTCTGAGGGTATTCGATATGGCTACACCTTC. Translating it yields CASSEGIRYGYTF.

The count of this clone is one. The gene calls are TRBV7-2 and TRBJ1-5; TRBD1 might be the D (5 bases). This CDR3 has 14 residues. CDR1 is SGHTA, CDR2 FQGNSA, per germline. Trimming removed 7 bases from V and 1 base from J, with 11 bases in between. CDR3 residues: CASTSGDSNQPQHF. DNA of the CDR3: TGTGCCAGCACCTCGGGGGACAGCAATCAGCCCCAGCATTTT.

This sequence joins TRBV7-9 and TRBJ2-1, with 7 bases identical to TRBD2. Germline V CDR1 and CDR2: SEHNR, FQNEAQ (reference sequence). This CDR3 has 14 amino acids. Trimming removed 6 bases from V and 4 bases from J; junction bases left unmatched: 6. The CDR3 DNA follows: TGTGCCAGCAGACGGAGCGGGGAATACAATGAGCAGTTCTTC. Protein product: CASRRSGEYNEQFF.

The chain is built from TRBV4-3 and TRBJ1-2, with D perhaps TRBD1 (6 bases). Germline CDR1 is LGHNA and CDR2 is YSLEER. V lost 2 bases, J lost 6 bases, and 31 bases lay in between. The CDR3 sequence is 20 residues long. The CDR3 spells CASSQTYQDLRTEARHGYTF. The CDR3, as DNA: TGCGCCAGCAGCCAAACGTATCAAGATTTGAGGACAGAGGCTCGCCATGGCTACACCTTC.

V gene TRBV28 combines with J gene TRBJ2-4; perhaps TRBD1 as D (6 bases). This CDR3 comprises 14 residues. Trimming shortened V by 2 bases and J by 9 bases, and 14 bases separated the two germline ends. From germline, CDR1 is MDHEN and CDR2 SYDVKM. DNA for the CDR3: TGTGCCAGCAGTTTAGCTCTTAGAGGGGGCATTCAGTACTTC. Its protein is CASSLALRGGIQYF.

The table lists this clone with a few counts. The chain joins TRBV3-1 (or the pseudogene TRBV3-2) to TRBJ2-7; D is unresolved. The CDR3 runs 13 residues. Germline assignment: CDR1 LGHDT and CDR2 YNNKEL (reference sequence). Deletions cut 3 bases from V and 0 bases from J, with 6 bases between. The CDR3 here is CASSQNSSYEQYF. The CDR3 nucleotides are TGTGCCAGCAGCCAGAACTCCTCCTACGAGCAGTACTTC.

This chain links TRBV11-3 with TRBJ2-1; 10 bases agree with TRBD2. Germline assignment: CDR1 SGHNT and CDR2 YENEEA. The CDR3 has 16 amino acids. The V gene end was trimmed by 5 bases and the J gene end by 4 bases; junction bases not matched to a gene: 8. CDR3 region: CASSKFTSGVYNEQFF. CDR3 in DNA: TGTGCCAGCAGCAAATTCACTAGCGGGGTTTACAATGAGCAGTTCTTC.

The chain uses TRBV11-2 and TRBJ1-2, with a tentative D call TRBD1 (6 bases). Germline V gene lookup returns CDR1 SGHAT and CDR2 FQNNGV. CDR3 length equals 17 residues. V was cut by 5 bases and J by 0 bases, with 19 bases left in between. In DNA, the CDR3 is TGTGCCAGCAGCATACATCCGCAGGGGCCGACTAACTATGGCTACACCTTC. Translation gives CASSIHPQGPTNYGYTF.

The chain joins TRBV6-6 to TRBJ2-7; weak D call: TRBD1 (6 bases). This CDR3 comprises 13 residues. Per the germline V gene, CDR1 is MNHNY and CDR2 is SVGAGI (reference sequence). Trimming pared 6 bases from V and 4 bases from J, leaving 13 bases between. This CDR3 is CASSSGDTYEQYV. The CDR3, as DNA: TGTGCCAGCAGCTCCGGGGACACTTACGAGCAGTACGTC.

V usage is TRBV19 and J usage is TRBJ1-2; 8 nucleotides match TRBD1. V was clipped by 3 bases and J by 12 bases; unmatched bases: 12. The CDR3 is made up of 14 amino acids. Per the germline V gene, CDR1 is LNHDA and CDR2 is SQIVND (reference sequence). The CDR3 DNA follows: TGTGCCAGTAGTATTGCGGGACAGGCCCCCCCAGACACCTTC. This gives the protein CASSIAGQAPPDTF.

The chain is built from TRBV27 and TRBJ2-3, with 8 bases that match TRBD2. This CDR3 contains 14 residues. With 7 bases clipped from V and 8 bases from J, the junction kept 11 bases outside the gene matches. Germline V gene data show CDR1 as MNHEY and CDR2 as SMNVEV (reference sequence). CDR3 residues: CASIQRGPAGTQYF. The CDR3 nucleotides are TGTGCCAGCATTCAGCGGGGGCCAGCGGGTACGCAGTATTTT.

The chain recombines TRBV27 with TRBJ1-6; no firm D call. Trimming shortened V by 7 bases and J by 5 bases, and 15 bases separated the two germline ends. Germline V CDR1 and CDR2: MNHEY, SMNVEV (reference sequence). The CDR3 covers 15 residues. The CDR3 DNA reads as TGTGCCAGCATGCGGTCAGGAGGGAATAATTCACCCCTCCACTTT. Its protein is CASMRSGGNNSPLHF.

This chain uses TRBV6-1 with TRBJ1-2; D possibly corresponds to TRBD1 (6 bases). V was trimmed by 5 bases and J by 8 bases, leaving 18 bases between them. This CDR3 comprises 14 residues. Germline V CDR1 and CDR2: MNHNS, SASEGT. The CDR3 loop reads CASSFSGTREGYTF. As DNA, the CDR3 is TGTGCCAGCAGTTTTTCCGGGACACGAGAGGGCTACACCTTC.

This chain connects TRBV5-6 to TRBJ1-3; D unclear. Germline CDR1 SGHDT, CDR2 YYEEEE. This CDR3 is 14 amino acids long. V lost 6 bases and J lost 4, with 14 bases in between. The CDR3 region has the DNA TGTGCCAGCACCCGGGTCGCGGGAGGAAACACCATATATTTT. This translates into CASTRVAGGNTIYF.

The chain is built from TRBV5-4 and TRBJ1-2, with unresolved D. Trimming removed 1 base at V and 7 bases at J, with 17 bases between. This CDR3 is 15 amino acids long. Germline V lookup: CDR1 SGHNT, CDR2 YYREEE (reference sequence). Here the CDR3 reads CASSLHRGIGGGYTF. Written as DNA, the CDR3 is TGTGCCAGCAGCTTGCACCGAGGAATAGGTGGTGGCTACACCTTC.

This chain connects TRBV19 to TRBJ2-3; possibly TRBD2 for D (6 bases). V lost 4 bases to trimming and J lost 6 bases, with 11 bases between them. Germline values: CDR1 LNHDA, CDR2 SQIVND (reference sequence). This CDR3 is 13 amino acids long. In nucleotides, the CDR3 is TGTGCCAGTAGTACCCAAGGGAGGGATACGCAGTATTTT. Translation gives CASSTQGRDTQYF.

V usage is TRBV2 and J usage is TRBJ2-6, with D tentatively TRBD1 (6 bases). Germline CDR1 and CDR2: SNHLY and FYNNEI. The CDR3 extends over 20 amino acids. Trimming removed 2 bases from V and 2 bases from J, with 22 bases in between. Here the CDR3 reads CASSEKGTRRVVAGANVLTF. As DNA, the CDR3 is TGTGCCAGCAGTGAAAAAGGGACACGCAGGGTCGTCGCTGGGGCCAACGTCCTGACTTTC.